The clone carrying this TCR beta chain was observed a handful of times. What it recognizes is unknown. This specimen comes from a study of beta chain features in type 1 diabetes. Across the whole study: In age, gender and cell yields, patients were similar to healthy donors.

Purities over 95% were achieved in all sorted populations. V was shortened by 5 bases and J by 5 bases, with 14 bases between the two germline ends. The CDR3 length is 14 residues. Germline V gene sequence: CDR1 SGHAT, CDR2 FQNNGV. Study results and limitations: Unsettled here was the matter of whether HLA type influences TCRB rearrangement. cDNA-based sequencing might over-represent cells highly expressing TCR. All four CD4+ subsets of Type 1 diabetes patients contained TCRB CDR3s that were moderately but significantly shorter.

Expressed TCRB transcripts were sequenced because the entire RNA isolate underwent reverse transcription. The data were produced by immunoSEQ multiplex PCR, yet TCRdb's version contains in-frame clones alone and is incomplete. The top ten hold 0.03% to 0.045% of the sample, which has hundreds of thousands of clones, more than 12% seen once. The sample comprised naive CD4+ T cells from blood. The TCR originated in a man between 18 and 29 years old with type 1 diabetes. The V gene is TRBV11-2, the J gene TRBJ2-3; D is possibly TRBD2 (6 bases). The CDR3 reads CASSLLTRVDTQYF. The DNA for the CDR3 is TGTGCCAGCAGCCTCCTGACTAGGGTAGATACGCAGTATTTT. Using reference TRBV11-2 and TRBJ2-3 for the parts outside the CDR3, the full variable domain is EAGVAQSPRYKIIEKRQSVAFWCNPISGHATLYWYQQILGQGPKLLIQFQNNGVVDDSQLPKDRFSAERLKGVDSTLKIQPAKLEDSAVYLCASSLLTRVDTQYFGPGTRLTVL.